This TCR beta chain was found in a study of Graves' ophthalmopathy and Graves' hyperthyroidism. A few counts support this clonotype. The antigen remains unidentified. The study, taken as a whole, reports: It was with roughly 71% sensitivity and under 85% specificity that the model predicted ophthalmopathy progression.

For repertoire sequencing, the TCR beta CDR3 regions were amplified from RNA transcripts. Second-round multiplex PCR came after a first-round RT-PCR that employed HTBI primers. TCRdb passed the multiplex PCR reads through MiXCR, listing each CDR3 protein once. The sample holds 740,000 or so distinct CDR3 sequences, about 44% seen once. Ophthalmopathy was moderately-to-severely active, CAS at least 3, NOSPECS at least 4, lasting under 3 months. The sequencing input was peripheral blood. This clonotype was sampled from an adult man with Graves' ophthalmopathy.

The CDR3 coding sequence is TGTGCCAGCAGACGACAGGGCTTGGGTGAAAAACTGTTTTTT. Amino acid sequence: CASRRQGLGEKLFF. The chain has TRBV10-3 and TRBJ1-4; 7 positions agree with TRBD1. The germline CDR1 and CDR2 sequences are ENHRY and SYGVKD. J gave up 7 bases and V 10 bases, and 12 bases lay outside the gene matches. This CDR3 has 14 amino acids.